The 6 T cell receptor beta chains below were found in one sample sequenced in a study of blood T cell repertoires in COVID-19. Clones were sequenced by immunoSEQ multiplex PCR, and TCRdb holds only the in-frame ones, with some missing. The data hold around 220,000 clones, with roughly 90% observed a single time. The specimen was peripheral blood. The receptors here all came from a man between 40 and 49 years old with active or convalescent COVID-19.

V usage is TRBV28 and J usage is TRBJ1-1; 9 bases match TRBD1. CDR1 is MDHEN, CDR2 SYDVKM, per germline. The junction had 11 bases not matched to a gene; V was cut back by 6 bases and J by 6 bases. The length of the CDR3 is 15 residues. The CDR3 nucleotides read TGTGCCAGCAGGCAACTAGACAGGGGGTTCGCTGAAGCTTTCTTT. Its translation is CASRQLDRGFAEAFF.

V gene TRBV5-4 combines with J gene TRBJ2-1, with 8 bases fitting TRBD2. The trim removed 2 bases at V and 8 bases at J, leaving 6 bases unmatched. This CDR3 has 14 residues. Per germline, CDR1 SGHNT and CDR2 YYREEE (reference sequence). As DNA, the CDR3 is TGTGCCAGCAGCTTAGGTCGGGGGGGCTATGAGCAGTTCTTC. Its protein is CASSLGRGGYEQFF.

The CDR3 sequence is CASSQGQGNTEAFF. In DNA form, the CDR3 reads TGTGCCAGCAGCCAGGGACAGGGGAACACTGAAGCTTTCTTT. The chain has TRBV7-3 and TRBJ1-1; the match to TRBD1 covers 9 bases. Germline CDR1 reads SGHTA; CDR2 reads FQGTGA. With V trimmed by 5 bases and J by 1 base, 2 bases remained unmatched. The CDR3 totals 14 residues.

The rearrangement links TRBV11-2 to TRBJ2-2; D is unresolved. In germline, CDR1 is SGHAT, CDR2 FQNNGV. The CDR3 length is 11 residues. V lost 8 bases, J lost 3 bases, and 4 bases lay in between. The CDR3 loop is CASRDTGELFF. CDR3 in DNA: TGTGCCAGCCGGGACACCGGGGAGCTGTTTTTT.

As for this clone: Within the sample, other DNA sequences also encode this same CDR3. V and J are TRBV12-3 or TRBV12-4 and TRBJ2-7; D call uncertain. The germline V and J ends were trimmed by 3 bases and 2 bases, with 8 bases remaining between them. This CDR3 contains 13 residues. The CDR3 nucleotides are TGTGCCAGCAGTTTGGGCAGAACCTACGAGCAGTACTTC. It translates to CASSLGRTYEQYF.

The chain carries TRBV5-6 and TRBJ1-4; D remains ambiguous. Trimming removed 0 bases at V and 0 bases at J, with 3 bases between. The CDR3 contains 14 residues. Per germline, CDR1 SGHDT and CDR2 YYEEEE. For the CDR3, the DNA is TGTGCCAGCAGCTTGGAGCCAACTAATGAAAAACTGTTTTTT. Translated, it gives CASSLEPTNEKLFF.